The next 23 T cell receptor beta chains were all read from a single sample in a study of blood T cell repertoires in COVID-19. The table came from immunoSEQ multiplex PCR; TCRdb's copy has only in-frame clones and leaves some out. The sample has 470,000 or so clones, nearly 90% seen once. Sample: PBMCs or T cells enriched from blood (not recorded which). The receptors shown here come from a woman aged 18 to 35 with acute COVID-19.

The chain employs TRBV29-1 and TRBJ1-2; no clear D gene. Trimming removed 3 bases at V and 8 bases at J, with 10 bases between. The CDR3 is made up of 11 amino acids. Per germline, CDR1 SQVTM and CDR2 ANQGSEA. As DNA, the CDR3 is TGCAGCGTTGACGCTGGGCTAGGCTACACCTTC. As protein: CSVDAGLGYTF.

The chain is built from TRBV6-5 and TRBJ2-7; tentative D call: TRBD1 (5 bases). CDR3 length equals 14 residues. Germline V gives CDR1 MNHEY, CDR2 SVGAGI. The V end was cut by 5 bases, the J end by 5 bases, with 16 bases between. The CDR3 sequence is CASSQSRGSHEQYF. The CDR3 nucleotides are TGTGCCAGCAGTCAGTCTAGGGGTAGCCACGAGCAGTACTTC.

The chain carries TRBV7-9 and TRBJ1-5; D unresolved. The germline V gene encodes CDR1 SEHNR and CDR2 FQNEAQ (reference sequence). Trimming shortened V by 1 base and J by 7 bases, and 8 bases separated the two germline ends. The CDR3 is made up of 13 amino acids. CDR3 nucleotides: TGTGCCAGCAGCTTAGGCGGATCCCAGCCCCAGCATTTT. This codes for CASSLGGSQPQHF.

The chain couples TRBV7-9 to TRBJ2-1, with 7 bases matching TRBD2. The CDR3 consists of 16 residues. Trimming cost V 7 bases and J 5 bases; bases outside gene matches: 14. CDR1 is SEHNR and CDR2 is FQNEAQ in the germline V gene (reference sequence). For the CDR3, the DNA is TGTGCCAGCACTTCTGGCGGCGGGAGAGGGGACAATGAGCAGTTCTTC. It codes for CASTSGGGRGDNEQFF.

This chain connects TRBV2 to TRBJ2-7; 8 nucleotides match TRBD1. CDR3 length: 15 residues. Trimming took 6 bases from V and 6 from J; bases not matched to a gene: 13. CDR1 is SNHLY, CDR2 FYNNEI, per germline. The CDR3: CASSKGETGVREQYF. In DNA, the CDR3 is TGTGCCAGCAGCAAAGGGGAGACAGGGGTTCGCGAGCAGTACTTC.

The J gene is TRBJ1-3, the V gene TRBV7-9; D gene ambiguous. CDR1 and CDR2 from the germline V gene are SEHNR and FQNEAQ (reference sequence). The CDR3 totals 15 residues. The germline V and J ends were trimmed by 5 bases and 0 bases, with 11 bases remaining between them. This chain's CDR3 is CASSPVTASGNTIYF. The CDR3 DNA is TGTGCCAGCAGCCCCGTTACTGCCTCTGGAAACACCATATATTTT.

V gene TRBV29-1 combines with J gene TRBJ1-6, with 8 nucleotides matching TRBD1. V lost 6 bases and J lost 5; bases outside the gene matches: 3. CDR3 length equals 13 residues. Germline CDR1 SQVTM, CDR2 ANQGSEA. CDR3 in DNA: TGCAGCGTCCAGGGGGCAAATAATTCACCCCTCCACTTT. It yields the protein CSVQGANNSPLHF.

The V and J genes are TRBV7-2 and TRBJ2-7; D not certain. V lost 2 bases and J lost 3, with 11 bases in between. The V gene's germline CDR1 is SGHTA and CDR2 FQGNSA. The CDR3 sequence is 14 residues long. The chain's CDR3 is CASSLRVEFYEQYF. DNA of the CDR3: TGTGCCAGCAGCTTACGGGTAGAATTCTACGAGCAGTACTTC.

The rearrangement links TRBV19 to TRBJ1-2, with D hard to call. The CDR3 is made up of 14 amino acids. CDR1 is LNHDA and CDR2 is SQIVND in the germline V gene (reference sequence). Trimming stripped 6 bases from V and 4 bases from J, with 15 bases between. CDR3 amino acids: CASRTVQESYGYTF. The CDR3 nucleotides are TGTGCCAGTAGAACCGTCCAGGAATCCTATGGCTACACCTTC.

The chain joins TRBV10-2 to TRBJ1-1, with D unclear. Germline CDR1 and CDR2: WSHSY and SAAADI. V lost 7 bases to trimming and J lost 1 base, with 13 bases between them. CDR3 length: 14 amino acids. CDR3 nucleotides: TGCGCCAGCATTTTTAGTGTTCAGAACACTGAAGCTTTCTTT. As protein: CASIFSVQNTEAFF.

The chain carries TRBV5-1 and TRBJ2-2; D uncertain. CDR1 SGHRS and CDR2 YFSETQ come from the germline V gene. This CDR3 has 16 residues. Trimming removed 3 bases at V and 0 bases at J, with 12 bases between. The CDR3 nucleotides are TGCGCCAGCAGCTCGTACTTTTCACCGAACACCGGGGAGCTGTTTTTT. This codes for CASSSYFSPNTGELFF. Filled out from reference TRBV5-1 and TRBJ2-2, the complete variable domain reads KAGVTQTPRYLIKTRGQQVTLSCSPISGHRSVSWYQQTPGQGLQFLFEYFSETQRNKGNFPGRFSGRQFSNSRSEMNVSTLELGDSALYLCASSSYFSPNTGELFFGEGSRLTVL.

The chain has TRBV19 and TRBJ1-5; 9 nucleotides line up with TRBD1. J lost 0 bases, V lost 7 bases, and 13 bases had no gene match. This CDR3 region has 18 residues. Germline V CDR1 and CDR2: LNHDA, SQIVND (reference sequence). CDR3 nucleotide sequence: TGTGCCAGTAAAAAAGGGGACAGGGACCTATATAGCAATCAGCCCCAGCATTTT. Translating it yields CASKKGDRDLYSNQPQHF.

The genes are TRBV28 and TRBJ2-1, with 13 bases identical to TRBD2. The CDR3 runs to 16 residues. The germline gives CDR1 MDHEN, CDR2 SYDVKM. V lost 6 bases and J lost 4; bases outside the gene matches: 6. CDR3 protein: CASSQLLAGGYNEQFF. CDR3 nucleotide sequence: TGTGCCAGCAGCCAACTACTAGCGGGAGGGTACAATGAGCAGTTCTTC.

The gene calls are TRBV5-1 and TRBJ2-5; 7 bases align to TRBD1. The V gene end was trimmed by 3 bases and the J gene end by 6 bases; junction bases not matched to a gene: 5. This CDR3 has 13 residues. Germline V lookup: CDR1 SGHRS, CDR2 YFSETQ. CDR3 coding DNA: TGCGCCAGCAGCTCACAGGGGATAAAGACCCAGTACTTC. It translates to CASSSQGIKTQYF.

About this clone: Compared with germline, one end of the junction differs, possibly owing to a read error. The chain uses TRBV30 and TRBJ2-7; 8 nucleotides line up with TRBD1. Germline loops: CDR1 GTSNPN, CDR2 SVGIG (reference sequence). The length of the CDR3 is 13 residues. The CDR3 DNA reads as TGTGCCTGGACCGAATGGGCAGGGGGCCCCCATGTCTTC. It encodes CAWTEWAGGPHVF.

This clone was recorded once. V usage is TRBV7-9 and J usage is TRBJ1-1; D ambiguous. The length of the CDR3 is 17 residues. Trimming removed 4 bases at V and 3 bases at J, with 21 bases between. CDR1 is SEHNR, CDR2 FQNEAQ, per germline (reference sequence). The CDR3 protein is CASSSKTGIGGHTEAFF. The DNA of the CDR3 is TGTGCCAGCAGCTCTAAGACCGGGATCGGCGGGCACACTGAAGCTTTCTTT.

The gene calls are TRBV29-1 and TRBJ1-1; D is ambiguous. V gave up 7 bases and J gave up 1 base, with 13 bases separating them. Germline V gene data show CDR1 as SQVTM and CDR2 as ANQGSEA. The CDR3 runs to 13 residues. CDR3 DNA: TGCAGCGCTAGAATGTTAACGAACACTGAAGCTTTCTTT. Translated: CSARMLTNTEAFF.

This sequence joins TRBV9 and TRBJ2-2; no clear D gene. V lost 0 bases to trimming and J lost 2 bases, with 5 bases between them. The CDR3 is 14 residues long. The germline gives CDR1 SGDLS, CDR2 YYNGEE. CDR3 residues: CASSVVHNTGELFF. For the CDR3, the DNA is TGTGCCAGCAGCGTAGTCCATAACACCGGGGAGCTGTTTTTT.

This chain connects TRBV5-6 to TRBJ1-5, with 7 nucleotides matching TRBD1. The ends lost 0 bases at V and 5 bases at J; junction bases unmatched: 5. Per germline, CDR1 SGHDT and CDR2 YYEEEE. This CDR3 spans 15 amino acids. CDR3 region: CASSLAKRGHQPQHF. As DNA, the CDR3 is TGTGCCAGCAGCTTGGCCAAAAGGGGGCATCAGCCCCAGCATTTT.

The chain recombines TRBV6-2 or TRBV6-3 with TRBJ1-6; TRBD1 agrees at 8 bases. Germline V CDR1 and CDR2: MNHEY, SVGEGT. J was trimmed by 9 bases and V by 2 bases; bases with no gene match: 6. This CDR3 spans 15 amino acids. The CDR3 reads CASSYPGTGRSPLHF. The CDR3 DNA reads as TGTGCCAGCAGTTACCCCGGGACAGGCCGTTCACCCCTCCACTTT.

The chain uses TRBV5-5 and TRBJ1-2, with a possible D match to TRBD1 (6 bases). Germline V CDR1 and CDR2: SGHKS, YYEKEE (reference sequence). V was cut by 2 bases and J by 4 bases, with 15 bases left in between. The CDR3 sequence is 15 residues long. The chain's CDR3 is CASSFKNGGLYGYTF. As DNA, the CDR3 is TGTGCCAGCAGCTTTAAGAATGGGGGCCTCTATGGCTACACCTTC.

This chain joins TRBV19 and TRBJ1-5; D gene unclear. V shed 1 base and J shed 4 bases, with 11 bases lying between them. This CDR3 comprises 15 residues. Per germline, CDR1 LNHDA and CDR2 SQIVND (reference sequence). CDR3 sequence: CASSIGSTSNQPQHF. Written as DNA, the CDR3 is TGTGCCAGTAGTATAGGTTCTACCTCTAATCAGCCCCAGCATTTT.

This chain uses TRBV19 with TRBJ1-2; maybe TRBD1 (5 bases). The V gene lost 11 bases and the J gene lost 3 bases, with 13 bases spanning the gap. CDR1 is LNHDA, CDR2 SQIVND, per germline (reference sequence). This CDR3 contains 12 residues. CDR3 loop: CAPLGGYYGYTF. CDR3 in DNA: TGTGCCCCACTGGGGGGTTACTATGGCTACACCTTC.